Presented here are 9 T cell receptor beta chains from one specimen sequenced in a study of response to subunit inactivated influenza vaccine. MiXCR, run by TCRdb on the RT-PCR reads, gives a single entry per CDR3 protein. The table has around 580,000 distinct CDR3 sequences, approximately 12% seen once. Sequencing was performed on PBMCs from blood, taken on the day of vaccination. These receptors originate from a man aged 45-65 years who received an inactivated influenza vaccine.

This clonotype came up a few times. V and J are TRBV12-3 or TRBV12-4 and TRBJ2-5; 7 bases agree with TRBD2. This CDR3 contains 14 residues. V trimming: 5 bases; J trimming: 2 bases; junction bases outside the gene matches: 5. The CDR3 protein is CASSETSLQETQYF. CDR3 DNA: TGTGCCAGCAGTGAGACTAGCCTGCAAGAGACCCAGTACTTC.

The chain joins TRBV7-8 to TRBJ1-2; TRBD1 matches 7 bases. V lost 5 bases to trimming and J lost 1 base; unmatched junction nucleotides: 10. There are 16 residues in the CDR3. CDR1 is SGHVS and CDR2 is FQNEAQ in the germline V gene. CDR3 sequence (DNA): TGTGCCAGCAGCCCCCGGTTTCAGGGGGTTAACTATGGCTACACCTTC. It encodes CASSPRFQGVNYGYTF. The variable domain in full, completed from reference TRBV7-8 and TRBJ1-2, reads GAGVSQSPRYKVAKRGQDVALRCDPISGHVSLFWYQQALGQGPEFLTYFQNEAQLDKSGLPSDRFFAERPEGSVSTLKIQRTQQEDSAVYLCASSPRFQGVNYGYTFGSGTRLTVV.

V gene TRBV12-3 or TRBV12-4 combines with J gene TRBJ1-5; D remains ambiguous. The CDR3 has 15 amino acids. V gave up 5 bases and J gave up 5 bases, with 16 bases separating them. The CDR3 bases are TGTGCCAGCAGTGCGGGCCTCTCTCTTCATCAGCCCCAGCATTTT. Translated, it gives CASSAGLSLHQPQHF.

The genes are TRBV3-1 and TRBJ1-1; D is unresolved. CDR1 and CDR2 (germline): LGHDT, YNNKEL (reference sequence). V lost 4 bases and J lost 2, with 14 bases in between. The CDR3 loop spans 15 amino acids. CDR3 residues: CASSLSTILNTEAFF. The CDR3 nucleotides are TGTGCCAGCAGCCTATCGACAATACTAAACACTGAAGCTTTCTTT.

This clonotype showed up many times. V is TRBV14 and J is TRBJ1-2; weak D call: TRBD1 (6 bases). The CDR3 covers 14 residues. Deletions cut 4 bases from V and 0 bases from J, with 9 bases between. In germline, CDR1 is SGHDN, CDR2 FVKESK. The CDR3, as DNA: TGTGCCAGCAGCCCCGGGACATCTAACTATGGCTACACCTTC. This sequence encodes CASSPGTSNYGYTF.

There are a few counts of this clonotype. This chain joins TRBV2 and TRBJ2-7; 9 bases line up with TRBD1. The CDR3 runs 13 residues. Looked up from germline, CDR1 is SNHLY and CDR2 is FYNNEI. Unmatched junction bases numbered 8, after V lost 6 bases and J lost 8 bases. The CDR3 loop is CASSAGTGSQQYF. The CDR3 nucleotides are TGTGCCAGCAGCGCCGGGACAGGGTCGCAGCAGTACTTC.

This clonotype was seen a few times. J is TRBJ2-2 and V is TRBV4-3; D call uncertain. Germline V gives CDR1 LGHNA, CDR2 YSLEER. The V end lost 6 bases, the J end lost 3 bases, and 11 bases lay between the germline ends. CDR3 size: 14 residues. The DNA for the CDR3 is TGCGCCAGCAGAATAAAGCAGGACACCGGGGAGCTGTTTTTT. Residues: CASRIKQDTGELFF.

This clonotype was seen repeatedly, ten times or more. The rearrangement links TRBV25-1 to TRBJ2-6; D is undetermined. The V and J ends lost 4 bases and 14 bases respectively, with 12 bases between them. This CDR3 has 12 residues. The germline CDR1 and CDR2 sequences are MGHDK and SYGVNS. The CDR3 bases are TGTGCCAGCAGTGGACATCTCCGGCTCCTGACTTTC. This gives the protein CASSGHLRLLTF.

The gene calls are TRBV4-1 and TRBJ1-2; D is perhaps TRBD1 (6 bases). Per germline, CDR1 MGHRA and CDR2 YSYEKL. V dropped 3 bases and J dropped 6 bases, with 8 bases sitting between them. The CDR3 extends over 12 amino acids. DNA of the CDR3: TGCGCCAGCAGCCAGGGGGCGGATGGCTACACCTTC. This translates into CASSQGADGYTF.